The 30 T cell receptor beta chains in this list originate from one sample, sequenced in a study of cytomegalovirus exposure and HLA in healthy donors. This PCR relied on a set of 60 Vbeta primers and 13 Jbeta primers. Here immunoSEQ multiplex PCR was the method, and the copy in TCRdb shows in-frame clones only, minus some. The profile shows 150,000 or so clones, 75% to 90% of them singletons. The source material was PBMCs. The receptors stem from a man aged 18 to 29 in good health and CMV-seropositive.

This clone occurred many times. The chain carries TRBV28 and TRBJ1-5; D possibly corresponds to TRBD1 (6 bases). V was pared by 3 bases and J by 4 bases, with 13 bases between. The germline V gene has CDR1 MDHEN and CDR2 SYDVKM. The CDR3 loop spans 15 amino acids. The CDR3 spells CASSFGSRGNQPQHF. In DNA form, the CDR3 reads TGTGCCAGCAGTTTCGGTTCCAGGGGAAATCAGCCCCAGCATTTT. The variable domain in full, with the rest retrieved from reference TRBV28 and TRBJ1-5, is DVKVTQSSRYLVKRTGEKVFLECVQDMDHENMFWYRQDPGLGLRLIYFSYDVKMKEKGDIPEGYSVSREKKERFSLILESASTNQTSMYLCASSFGSRGNQPQHFGDGTRLSIL.

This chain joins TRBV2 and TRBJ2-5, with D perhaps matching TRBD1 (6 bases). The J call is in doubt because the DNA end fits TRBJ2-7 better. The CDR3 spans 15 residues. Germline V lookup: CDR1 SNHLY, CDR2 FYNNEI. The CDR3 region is CACYPLGGPNHEQYF. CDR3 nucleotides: TGTGCCTGCTACCCTCTTGGGGGCCCCAACCACGAGCAGTACTTC.

In DNA, the CDR3 is TGTGCCAGCAGCCTCTTAGGGACAGGCGATGAGCAGTTCTTC. Encoded protein: CASSLLGTGDEQFF. J is TRBJ2-1 and V is TRBV7-2, with TRBD1 matching over 8 bases. CDR3 length: 14 residues. The ends lost 5 bases at V and 8 bases at J; junction bases unmatched: 8. From germline, CDR1 is SGHTA and CDR2 FQGNSA.

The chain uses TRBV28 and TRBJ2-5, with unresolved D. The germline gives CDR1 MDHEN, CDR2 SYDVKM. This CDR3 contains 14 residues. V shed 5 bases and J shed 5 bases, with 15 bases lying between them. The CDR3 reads CASSLRSYRETQYF. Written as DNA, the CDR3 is TGTGCCAGCAGTCTAAGGAGCTACCGGGAGACCCAGTACTTC.

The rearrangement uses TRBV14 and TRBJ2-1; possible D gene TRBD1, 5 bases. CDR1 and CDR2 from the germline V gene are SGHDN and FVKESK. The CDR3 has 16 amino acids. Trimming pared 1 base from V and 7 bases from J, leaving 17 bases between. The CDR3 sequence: CASSQGQGHVENEQFF. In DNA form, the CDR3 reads TGTGCCAGCAGCCAAGGTCAGGGTCATGTTGAAAATGAGCAGTTCTTC.

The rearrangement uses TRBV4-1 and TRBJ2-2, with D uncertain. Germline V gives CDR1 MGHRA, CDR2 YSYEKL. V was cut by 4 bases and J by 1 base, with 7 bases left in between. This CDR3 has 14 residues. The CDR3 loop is CASSRGLNTGELFF. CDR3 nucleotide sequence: TGCGCCAGCAGCCGAGGCCTGAACACCGGGGAGCTGTTTTTT.

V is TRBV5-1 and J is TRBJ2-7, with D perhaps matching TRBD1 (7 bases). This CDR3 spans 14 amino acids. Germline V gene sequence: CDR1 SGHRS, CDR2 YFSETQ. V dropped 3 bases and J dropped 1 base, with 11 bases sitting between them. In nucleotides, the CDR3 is TGCGCCAGCAGCTGGGGGGACAGTTCCTACGAGCAGTACTTC. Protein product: CASSWGDSSYEQYF.

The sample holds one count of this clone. The CDR3 spells CASSPLRQNTISTDTQYF. In DNA, the CDR3 is TGTGCCAGCTCGCCTTTAAGACAGAATACTATTAGCACAGATACGCAGTATTTT. This chain links TRBV18 with TRBJ2-3; perhaps TRBD1 as D (5 bases). The V gene's germline CDR1 is KGHSH and CDR2 LQKENI. The V gene lost 6 bases and the J gene lost 0 bases, with 22 bases spanning the gap. This CDR3 spans 18 amino acids.

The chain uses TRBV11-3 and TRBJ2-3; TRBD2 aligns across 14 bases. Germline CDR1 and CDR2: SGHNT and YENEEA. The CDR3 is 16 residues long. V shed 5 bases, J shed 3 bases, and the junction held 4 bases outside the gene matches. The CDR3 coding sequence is TGTGCCAGCAGCACTGGGACTAGCGGGGGAACAGATACGCAGTATTTT. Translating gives CASSTGTSGGTDTQYF.

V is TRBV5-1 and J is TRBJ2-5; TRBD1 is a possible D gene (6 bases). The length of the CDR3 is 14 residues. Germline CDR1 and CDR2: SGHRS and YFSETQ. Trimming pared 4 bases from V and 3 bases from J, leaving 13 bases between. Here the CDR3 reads CASSRLDSEETQYF. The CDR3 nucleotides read TGCGCCAGCAGCCGCCTGGACAGCGAAGAGACCCAGTACTTC.

CDR3 sequence (DNA): TGCAGCGCCCGTGCGGGGGGAGTCACAGATACGCAGTATTTT. It codes for CSARAGGVTDTQYF. The V gene is TRBV29-1, the J gene TRBJ2-3; 8 nucleotides line up with TRBD2. This CDR3 is built from 14 residues. From germline, CDR1 is SQVTM and CDR2 ANQGSEA. V gave up 7 bases and J gave up 2 bases; unmatched junction bases: 8.

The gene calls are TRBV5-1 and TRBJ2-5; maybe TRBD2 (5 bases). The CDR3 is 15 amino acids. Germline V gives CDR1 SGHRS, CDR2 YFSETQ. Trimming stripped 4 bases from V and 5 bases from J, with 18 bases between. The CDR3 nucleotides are TGCGCCAGCAGCCGAACTAGGGCCTTATCCGAGACCCAGTACTTC. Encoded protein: CASSRTRALSETQYF.

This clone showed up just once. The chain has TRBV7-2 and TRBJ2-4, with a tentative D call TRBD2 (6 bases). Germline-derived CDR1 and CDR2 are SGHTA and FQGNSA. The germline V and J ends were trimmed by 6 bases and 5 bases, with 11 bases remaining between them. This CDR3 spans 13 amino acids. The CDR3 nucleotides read TGTGCCAGCAGTGCGGGACGGGAAAACATTCAGTACTTC. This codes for CASSAGRENIQYF.

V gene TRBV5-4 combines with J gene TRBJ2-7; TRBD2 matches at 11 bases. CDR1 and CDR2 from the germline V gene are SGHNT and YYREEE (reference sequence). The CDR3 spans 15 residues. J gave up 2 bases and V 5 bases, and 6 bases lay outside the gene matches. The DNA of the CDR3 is TGTGCCAGCAGTCGCTTAGCGGGGGGGGCCTACGAGCAGTACTTC. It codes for CASSRLAGGAYEQYF.

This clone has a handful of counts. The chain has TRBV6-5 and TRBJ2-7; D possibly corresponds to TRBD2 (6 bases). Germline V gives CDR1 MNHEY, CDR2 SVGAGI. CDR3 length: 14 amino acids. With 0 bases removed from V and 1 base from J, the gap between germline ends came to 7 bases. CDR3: CASSYSEGSYEQYF. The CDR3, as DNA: TGTGCCAGCAGTTACTCGGAGGGGTCCTACGAGCAGTACTTC.

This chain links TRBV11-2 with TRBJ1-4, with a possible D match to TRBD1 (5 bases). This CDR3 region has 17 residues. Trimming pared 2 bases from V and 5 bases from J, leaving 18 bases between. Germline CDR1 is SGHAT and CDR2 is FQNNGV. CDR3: CASSLRPTVRPNEKLFF. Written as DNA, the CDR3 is TGTGCCAGCAGCTTAAGGCCGACAGTTCGACCCAATGAAAAACTGTTTTTT.

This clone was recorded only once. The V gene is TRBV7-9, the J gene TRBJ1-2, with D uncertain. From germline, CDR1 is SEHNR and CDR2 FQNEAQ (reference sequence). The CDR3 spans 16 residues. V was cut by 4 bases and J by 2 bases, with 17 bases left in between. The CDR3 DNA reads TGTGCCAGCAGCTCTGCGCTAGACGGGAGAAACTATGGCTACACCTTC. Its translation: CASSSALDGRNYGYTF.

CDR3 in DNA: TGTGCCAGCAGCAAATCCTCCGGGACAGGGGCCCCCTACGAGCAGTACTTC. Amino acids: CASSKSSGTGAPYEQYF. V and J are TRBV21-1 and TRBJ2-7; the DNA was not compared with TRBD1, the D call given in the table. TRBV21-1 constitutes a pseudogene. The CDR3 is 17 amino acids.

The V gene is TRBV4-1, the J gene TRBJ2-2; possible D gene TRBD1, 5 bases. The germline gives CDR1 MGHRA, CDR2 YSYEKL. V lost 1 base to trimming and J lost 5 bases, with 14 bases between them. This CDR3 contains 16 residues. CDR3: CASSQVGTGITGELFF. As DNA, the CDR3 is TGCGCCAGCAGCCAAGTTGGAACAGGAATAACCGGGGAGCTGTTTTTT.

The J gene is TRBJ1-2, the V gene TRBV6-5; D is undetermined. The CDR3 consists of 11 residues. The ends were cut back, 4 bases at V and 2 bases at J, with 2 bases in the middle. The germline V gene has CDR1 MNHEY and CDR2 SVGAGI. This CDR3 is CASSSNYGYTF. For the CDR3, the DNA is TGTGCCAGCAGTTCAAACTATGGCTACACCTTC.

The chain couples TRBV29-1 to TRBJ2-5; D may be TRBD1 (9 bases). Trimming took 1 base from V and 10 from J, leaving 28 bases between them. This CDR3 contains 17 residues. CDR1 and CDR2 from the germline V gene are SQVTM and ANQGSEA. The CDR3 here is CSVEAQDGQGPGGSQYF. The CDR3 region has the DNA TGCAGCGTTGAAGCCCAGGATGGACAGGGGCCGGGGGGGAGCCAGTACTTC.

The CDR3 region has the DNA TGCGCCAGCAGCGAGACAGGGGTCAGGAACACTGAAGCTTTCTTT. It specifies CASSETGVRNTEAFF. The chain combines TRBV5-1 with TRBJ1-1; TRBD1 agrees at 8 bases. Germline V CDR1 and CDR2: SGHRS, YFSETQ. Germline trimming cut 4 bases from V and 1 base from J; bases unmatched to any gene: 6. This CDR3 contains 15 residues.

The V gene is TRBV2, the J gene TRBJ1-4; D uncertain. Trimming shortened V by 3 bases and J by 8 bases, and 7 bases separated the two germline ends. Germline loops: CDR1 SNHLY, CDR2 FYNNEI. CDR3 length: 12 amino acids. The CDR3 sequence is CASSESGEKLFF. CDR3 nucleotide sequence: TGTGCCAGCAGTGAGTCGGGGGAAAAACTGTTTTTT.

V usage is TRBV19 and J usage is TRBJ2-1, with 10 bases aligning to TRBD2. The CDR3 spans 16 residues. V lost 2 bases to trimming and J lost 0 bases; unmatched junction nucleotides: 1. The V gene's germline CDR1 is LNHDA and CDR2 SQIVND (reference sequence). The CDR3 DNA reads TGTGCCAGTAGTATAAGCGGGGGGGTCTCCTACAATGAGCAGTTCTTC. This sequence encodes CASSISGGVSYNEQFF.

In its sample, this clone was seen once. The CDR3 loop is CASSLYQGGNTGELFF. CDR3 nucleotides: TGTGCCAGCAGTTTATACCAGGGGGGGAACACCGGGGAGCTGTTTTTT. V usage is TRBV28 and J usage is TRBJ2-2; possible D gene TRBD1, 7 bases. CDR1 is MDHEN and CDR2 is SYDVKM in the germline V gene. The CDR3 extends over 16 amino acids. V lost 1 base and J 1 base, leaving 10 bases between the germline ends. Together with reference TRBV28 and TRBJ2-2, the CDR3 gives the full variable domain: DVKVTQSSRYLVKRTGEKVFLECVQDMDHENMFWYRQDPGLGLRLIYFSYDVKMKEKGDIPEGYSVSREKKERFSLILESASTNQTSMYLCASSLYQGGNTGELFFGEGSRLTVL.

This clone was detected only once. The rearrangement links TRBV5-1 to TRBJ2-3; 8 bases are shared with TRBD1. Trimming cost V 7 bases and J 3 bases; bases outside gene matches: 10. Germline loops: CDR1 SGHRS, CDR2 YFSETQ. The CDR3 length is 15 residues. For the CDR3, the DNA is TGCGCCAGCTCTTGGGGGACAGGTTATACAGATACGCAGTATTTT. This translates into CASSWGTGYTDTQYF.

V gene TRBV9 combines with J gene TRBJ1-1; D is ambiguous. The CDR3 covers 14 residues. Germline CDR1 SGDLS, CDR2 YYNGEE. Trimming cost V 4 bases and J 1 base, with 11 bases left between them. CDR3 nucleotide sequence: TGTGCCAGCAGCCCCCGGGAGGGGAACACTGAAGCTTTCTTT. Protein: CASSPREGNTEAFF.

CDR3 protein: CAWSVLRVNGELFF. DNA for the CDR3: TGTGCCTGGAGTGTACTGCGGGTTAACGGGGAGCTGTTTTTT. The chain recombines TRBV30 with TRBJ2-2; a weak D match, TRBD2 (5 bases). This CDR3 region has 14 residues. Trimming took 0 bases from V and 7 from J, leaving 12 bases between them. The germline V gene encodes CDR1 GTSNPN and CDR2 SVGIG (reference sequence). The full variable domain, in which reference TRBV30 and TRBJ2-2 provide the parts outside the CDR3, is SQTIHQWPATLVQPVGSPLSLECTVEGTSNPNLYWYRQAAGRGLQLLFYSVGIGQISSEVPQNLSASRPQDRQFILSSKKLLLSDSGFYLCAWSVLRVNGELFFGEGSRLTVL.

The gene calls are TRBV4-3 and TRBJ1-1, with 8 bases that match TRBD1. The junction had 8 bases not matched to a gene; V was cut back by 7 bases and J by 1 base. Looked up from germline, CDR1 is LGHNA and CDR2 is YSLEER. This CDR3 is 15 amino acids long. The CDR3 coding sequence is TGCGCCAGCACGAGCCTTACAGGGGGGAACACTGAAGCTTTCTTT. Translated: CASTSLTGGNTEAFF.

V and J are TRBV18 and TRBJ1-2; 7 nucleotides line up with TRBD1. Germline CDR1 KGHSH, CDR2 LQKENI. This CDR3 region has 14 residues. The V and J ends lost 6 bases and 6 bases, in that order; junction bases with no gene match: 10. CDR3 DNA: TGTGCCAGCTCCCAGGGACAGTCGATCGATGGCTACACCTTC. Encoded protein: CASSQGQSIDGYTF.